These T cell receptor beta chains were read from a single sample in a study of blood T cell repertoires in COVID-19. Sequencing was performed with immunoSEQ multiplex PCR; in TCRdb, only in-frame clones are kept and a portion is missing. The profile shows 60,000 to 70,000 clones, about 81% of them singletons. The sequenced sample consisted of peripheral blood. The receptors originated from a man older than 75 with acute or convalescent COVID-19. CDR3s include the opening cysteine and the closing phenylalanine or tryptophan. Each record gives: D gene, clone size, J gene, V gene, CDR3 protein, CDR3 DNA. The D gene is left open where the match is weak. Clone size is not always given. Where it is, it says once, few, many or a class for expanded clones.

d_gene: -; abundance: once; j_gene: TRBJ2-4; v_gene: TRBV3-1/TRBV3-2; CDR3aa: CASSQEGAENIQYF; CDR3nt: TGTGCCAGCAGCCAAGAGGGGGCCGAAAACATTCAGTACTTC
d_gene: TRBD2; abundance: -; j_gene: TRBJ2-7; v_gene: TRBV2; CDR3aa: CASSEALGLAYEQYF; CDR3nt: TGTGCCAGCAGTGAAGCGCTGGGACTAGCTTACGAGCAGTACTTC
d_gene: -; abundance: once; j_gene: TRBJ1-1; v_gene: TRBV5-1; CDR3aa: CASSLDGGEAFF; CDR3nt: TGCGCCAGCAGCTTGGATGGCGGTGAAGCTTTCTTT
d_gene: TRBD1; abundance: many; j_gene: TRBJ1-3; v_gene: TRBV4-2; CDR3aa: CASSQDLDRGSGNTIYF; CDR3nt: TGTGCCAGCAGCCAAGATCTAGACAGGGGATCGGGAAACACCATATATTTT
d_gene: -; abundance: -; j_gene: TRBJ2-2; v_gene: TRBV18; CDR3aa: CASSPRRGPDTGELFF; CDR3nt: TGTGCCAGCTCACCACGGAGGGGGCCGGACACCGGGGAGCTGTTTTTT
d_gene: TRBD1; abundance: -; j_gene: TRBJ2-3; v_gene: TRBV6-5; CDR3aa: CASMTGEGTDTQYF; CDR3nt: TGTGCCAGCATGACAGGGGAGGGCACAGATACGCAGTATTTT
d_gene: TRBD1; abundance: -; j_gene: TRBJ2-3; v_gene: TRBV2; CDR3aa: CASSGRAGGASGADTQYF; CDR3nt: TGTGCCAGCAGCGGACGGGCAGGGGGAGCGAGTGGGGCAGATACGCAGTATTTT
d_gene: -; abundance: -; j_gene: TRBJ2-2; v_gene: TRBV25-1; CDR3aa: CASSEFGDTGELFF; CDR3nt: TGTGCCAGCAGTGAATTCGGTGACACCGGGGAGCTGTTTTTT
d_gene: TRBD1; abundance: once; j_gene: TRBJ1-2; v_gene: TRBV28; CDR3aa: CASSLTGHISYTF; CDR3nt: TGTGCCAGCAGTTTGACAGGGCATATCAGCTACACCTTC
d_gene: -; abundance: -; j_gene: TRBJ1-1; v_gene: TRBV5-5; CDR3aa: CASSYAGRAANTEAFF; CDR3nt: TGTGCCAGCAGTTACGCGGGGCGGGCAGCGAACACTGAAGCTTTCTTT
d_gene: -; abundance: -; j_gene: TRBJ2-2; v_gene: TRBV6-5; CDR3aa: CASTPGATGELFF; CDR3nt: TGTGCCAGCACACCGGGAGCCACCGGGGAGCTGTTTTTT
d_gene: -; abundance: -; j_gene: TRBJ1-1; v_gene: TRBV5-1; CDR3aa: CASSPPSREAFF; CDR3nt: TGCGCCAGCAGCCCCCCCTCCCGGGAAGCTTTCTTT
d_gene: -; abundance: once; j_gene: TRBJ1-2; v_gene: TRBV15; CDR3aa: CATSRDGEEGLTPFVNYGYTF; CDR3nt: TGTGCCACCAGCAGAGATGGGGAGGAGGGCCTTACCCCTTTTGTTAACTATGGCTACACCTTC
d_gene: -; abundance: -; j_gene: TRBJ1-2; v_gene: TRBV29-1; CDR3aa: CSVDEQGFGYTF; CDR3nt: TGCAGCGTTGATGAACAGGGCTTTGGCTACACCTTC